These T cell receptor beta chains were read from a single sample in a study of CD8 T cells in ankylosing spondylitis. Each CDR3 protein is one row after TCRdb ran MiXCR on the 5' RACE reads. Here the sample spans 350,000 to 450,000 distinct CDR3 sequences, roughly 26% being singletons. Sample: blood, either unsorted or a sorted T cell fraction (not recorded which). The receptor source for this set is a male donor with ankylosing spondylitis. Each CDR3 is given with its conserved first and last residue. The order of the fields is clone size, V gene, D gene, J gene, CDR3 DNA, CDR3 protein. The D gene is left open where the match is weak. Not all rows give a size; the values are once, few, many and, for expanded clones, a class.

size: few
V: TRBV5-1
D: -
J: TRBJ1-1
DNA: TGCGCCAGCAGCTTGGCCGGGGTTCCGAACCAGGAAGCTTTCTTT
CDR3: CASSLAGVPNQEAFF

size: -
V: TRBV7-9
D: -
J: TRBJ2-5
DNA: TGTGCCAGCAGCCCCGGAGGGGGGCCCCAAGAGACCCAGTACTTC
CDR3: CASSPGGGPQETQYF

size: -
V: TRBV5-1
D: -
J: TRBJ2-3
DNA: TGCGCCAGCAGTTTGTATGGGGGAGATGCAGATACGCAGTATTTT
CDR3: CASSLYGGDADTQYF

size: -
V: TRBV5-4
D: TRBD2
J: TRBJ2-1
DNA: TGTGCCAGCAGCTTGGGGGGGACTAGCGGGAGCGGTGAGCAGTTCTTC
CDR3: CASSLGGTSGSGEQFF

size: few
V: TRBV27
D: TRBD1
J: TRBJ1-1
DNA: TGTGCCAGCAGGCCGACAGGGTACACTGAAGCTTTCTTT
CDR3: CASRPTGYTEAFF

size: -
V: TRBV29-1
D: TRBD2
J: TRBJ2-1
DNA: TGCAGCGTTGTGGAGTTAGCGGGAGGATTCGCTTACAATGAGCAGTTCTTC
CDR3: CSVVELAGGFAYNEQFF

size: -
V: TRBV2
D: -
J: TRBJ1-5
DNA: TGTGCCAGCCAGAGAGAGCTAGGCAATCAGCCCCAGCATTTT
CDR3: CASQRELGNQPQHF

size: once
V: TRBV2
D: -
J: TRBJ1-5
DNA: TGTGCCAGCAGTAATAACAGGAATAATCAGCCCCAGCATTTT
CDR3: CASSNNRNNQPQHF

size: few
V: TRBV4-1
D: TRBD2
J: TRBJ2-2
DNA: TGCGCCAGCAGCCCAATACCCCGGACTAGCTCTGGCGGGGAGCTGTTTTTT
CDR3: CASSPIPRTSSGGELFF

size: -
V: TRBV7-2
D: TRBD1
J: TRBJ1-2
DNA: TGTGCCAGCAGCGTCGACAGGGGAGCTAACTATGGCTACACCTTC
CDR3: CASSVDRGANYGYTF

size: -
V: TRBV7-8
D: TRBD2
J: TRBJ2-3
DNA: TGTGCCAGCAGCTTAGTTCGGGGGGGAACAGATACGCAGTATTTT
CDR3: CASSLVRGGTDTQYF

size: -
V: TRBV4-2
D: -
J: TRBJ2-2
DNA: TGTGCCAGCAGCCAGACGAACACCGGGGAGCTGTTTTTT
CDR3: CASSQTNTGELFF

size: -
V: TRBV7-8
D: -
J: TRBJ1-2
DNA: TGTGCCAGCACGACGTTAGGTGGCTACACCTTC
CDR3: CASTTLGGYTF

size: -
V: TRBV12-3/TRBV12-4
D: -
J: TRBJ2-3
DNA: TGTGCCAGCAGGGGTCGGACACGCACAGATACGCAGTATTTT
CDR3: CASRGRTRTDTQYF

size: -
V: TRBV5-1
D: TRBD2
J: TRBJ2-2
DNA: TGCGCCAGCAGCTCTCCGACTAGCTCCGGGGAGCTGTTTTTT
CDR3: CASSSPTSSGELFF

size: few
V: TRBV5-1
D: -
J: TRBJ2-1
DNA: TGCGCCAGCAGCTCCCTAGGCGGGGGCCTGGAATACAATGAGCAGTTCTTC
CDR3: CASSSLGGGLEYNEQFF

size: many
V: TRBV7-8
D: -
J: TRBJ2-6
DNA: TGTGCCAGCAGCTTAGTTGGCAGAACTGGGGCCAACGTCCTGACTTTC
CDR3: CASSLVGRTGANVLTF

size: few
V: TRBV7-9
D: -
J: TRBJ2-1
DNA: TGTGCCAGCAGCCCCAGCGGAGGCTACAATGAGCAGTTCTTC
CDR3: CASSPSGGYNEQFF

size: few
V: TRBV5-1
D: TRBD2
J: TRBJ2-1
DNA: TGCGCCAGCAGCAGCGGACTAGCGGGACTAGCCCCAGGGAGGCAAGCGTCCTACAATGAGCAGTTCTTC
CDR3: CASSSGLAGLAPGRQASYNEQFF

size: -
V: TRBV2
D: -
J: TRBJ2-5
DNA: TGTGCCAGCGGTGGACTCTTAGAGACCCAGTACTTC
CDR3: CASGGLLETQYF

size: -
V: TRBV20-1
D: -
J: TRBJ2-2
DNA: TGCAGTGCTCCCACAGGGAACACCGGGGAGCTGTTTTTT
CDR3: CSAPTGNTGELFF

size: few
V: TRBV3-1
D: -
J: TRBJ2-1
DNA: TGTGCCAGCAGCCAAGGGGAACTAGCCTACAATGAGCAGTTCTTC
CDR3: CASSQGELAYNEQFF

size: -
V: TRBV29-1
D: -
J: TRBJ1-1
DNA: TGCAGCGTTGAAGAGACTGGGACTGAAGCTTTCTTT
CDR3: CSVEETGTEAFF

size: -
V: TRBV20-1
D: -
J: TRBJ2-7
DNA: TGCAGTGCCCCGGACCCCTACGAGCAGTACTTC
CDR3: CSAPDPYEQYF

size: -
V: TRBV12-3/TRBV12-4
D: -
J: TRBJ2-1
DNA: TGTGCCAGCAGTTTAGGCGGGATCTCCTACAATGAGCAGTTCTTC
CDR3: CASSLGGISYNEQFF

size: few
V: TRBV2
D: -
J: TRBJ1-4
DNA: TGTGCCAGCAGTGTATCAGGACTTAATGAAAAACTGTTTTTT
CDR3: CASSVSGLNEKLFF

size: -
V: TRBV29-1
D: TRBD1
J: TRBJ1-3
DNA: TGCAGCGTCCTACAGGGGGCCGGAAACACCATATATTTT
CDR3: CSVLQGAGNTIYF

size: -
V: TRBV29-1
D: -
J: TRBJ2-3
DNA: TGCAGCGGGACGGTCCAAACAGATACGCAGTATTTT
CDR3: CSGTVQTDTQYF

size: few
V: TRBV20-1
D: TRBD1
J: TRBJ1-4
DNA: TGCAGTGCTCACCGACAGGGGTTCTTGTTTTTT
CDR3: CSAHRQGFLFF

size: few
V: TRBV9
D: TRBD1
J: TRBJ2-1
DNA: TGTGCCAGCAGCCCTGCCCGACAGGGCATAGGGGGGCAGTTCTTC
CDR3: CASSPARQGIGGQFF

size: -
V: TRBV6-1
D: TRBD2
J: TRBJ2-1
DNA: TGTGCCAGCAGTGCAAGGACTAGCGGGAGCTCCTACAATGAGCAGTTCTTC
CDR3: CASSARTSGSSYNEQFF

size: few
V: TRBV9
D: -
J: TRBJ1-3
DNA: TGTGCCAGCAGCGCCGGGGGCACCATATATTTT
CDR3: CASSAGGTIYF

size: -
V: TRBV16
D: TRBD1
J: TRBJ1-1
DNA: TGTGCCAGCAGCCAATCGGCTGCAGGGGGGACTGAAGCTTTCTTT
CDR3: CASSQSAAGGTEAFF

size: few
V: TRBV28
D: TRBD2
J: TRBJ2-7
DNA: TGTGCCAGCAGGCCGGGGGGGAATAGAGAGCAGTACTTC
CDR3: CASRPGGNREQYF

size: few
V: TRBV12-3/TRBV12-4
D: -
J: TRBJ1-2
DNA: TGTGCCAGCAGTTTAAGAGGGACTGATGGCTACACCTTC
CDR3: CASSLRGTDGYTF

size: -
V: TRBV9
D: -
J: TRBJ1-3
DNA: TGTGCCAGCAGCGTGAATCAGATGCCTGGAAACACCATATATTTT
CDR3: CASSVNQMPGNTIYF

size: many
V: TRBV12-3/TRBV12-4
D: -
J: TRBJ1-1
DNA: TGTGCCAGCAGTCGTCGGTCGGCGAGGAACACTGAAGCTTTCTTT
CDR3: CASSRRSARNTEAFF

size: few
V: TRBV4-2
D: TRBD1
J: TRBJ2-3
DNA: TGTGCCAGCAGCGACCAAATGGGACAGGTTAACGCAGATACGCAGTATTTT
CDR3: CASSDQMGQVNADTQYF

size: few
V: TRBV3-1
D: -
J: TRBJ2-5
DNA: TGTGCCAGCGGGCTCGCGCCTTACCAAGAGACCCAGTACTTC
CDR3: CASGLAPYQETQYF

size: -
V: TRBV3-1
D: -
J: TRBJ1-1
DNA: TGTGCCAGCAGCCAAGCAGGGTACCTGAACACTGAAGCTTTCTTT
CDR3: CASSQAGYLNTEAFF

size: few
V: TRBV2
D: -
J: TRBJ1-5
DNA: TGTGCCGGTGGCAGGGGCGGTAGCAATCAGCCCCAGCATTTT
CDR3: CAGGRGGSNQPQHF

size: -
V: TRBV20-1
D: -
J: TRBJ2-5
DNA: TGCAGTGCTCCCAGGACAGGGAGGGAACAAGAGACCCAGTACTTC
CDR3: CSAPRTGREQETQYF

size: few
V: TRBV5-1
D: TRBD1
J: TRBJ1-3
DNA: TGCGCCAGCACATACACCGGGACAGGGGCTGGAAACACCATATATTTT
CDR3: CASTYTGTGAGNTIYF

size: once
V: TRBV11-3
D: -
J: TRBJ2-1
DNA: TGTGCCAGCATCGGGCGATCAGGGAACTCCAATGAGCAGTTCTTC
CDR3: CASIGRSGNSNEQFF

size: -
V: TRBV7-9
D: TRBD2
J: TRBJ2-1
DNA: TGTGCCAGCAGCTCTATCACTAGCGGGAGAGTCTATGAGCAGTTCTTC
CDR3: CASSSITSGRVYEQFF

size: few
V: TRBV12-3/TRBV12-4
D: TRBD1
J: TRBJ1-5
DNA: TGTGCCAGCAGTTCCCGGGACAGAACAGGTCAGCCCCAGCATTTT
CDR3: CASSSRDRTGQPQHF

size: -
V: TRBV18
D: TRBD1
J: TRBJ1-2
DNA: TGTGCCAGCTCGCCAGGGGACAGGGGGTCCTATGGCTACACCTTC
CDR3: CASSPGDRGSYGYTF